Sequencing of this T cell receptor (beta chain) was carried out in a study of T cells in Graves' hyperthyroidism and ophthalmopathy. Across the whole study: At initial diagnosis, before any treatment had begun, peripheral blood was obtained.

This clonotype has a handful of counts. Amplified TCR beta CDR3 regions came from RNA transcripts. In the first-round RT-PCR of the TCR CDR3, the HTBI primer set was used. A single record per CDR3 protein comes from TCRdb applying MiXCR to the multiplex PCR reads. The sample has about 270,000 distinct CDR3 sequences, over 12% seen once. The length of the CDR3 is 15 residues. Germline CDR1 and CDR2: SGHRS and YFSETQ. V was cut by 1 base and J by 6 bases, with 17 bases left in between. The source of this sequence is a woman between 50 and 59 years old with Graves' hyperthyroidism that later progressed to Graves' ophthalmopathy. The sequenced material came from blood. This chain links TRBV5-1 with TRBJ2-7; TRBD2 is a possible D gene (6 bases). The CDR3 DNA reads as TGCGCCAGCAGCTTGCTAGGCCTCCGGGACTCCGAGCAGTACTTC. This codes for CASSLLGLRDSEQYF.